This entry features one T cell receptor beta chain sequence. Its specificity is not known. This CDR3 region has 11 residues. CDR1 DFQATT and CDR2 SNEGSKA come from the germline V gene (reference sequence). Trimming removed 3 bases from V and 12 bases from J, with 14 bases in between. Assay used: immunoSEQ multiplex PCR; TCRdb lists only in-frame clones, some missing. The table records around 89,000 clones, around 86% of them present only once. The data were obtained in a study of T cell responses to AZD1222 COVID-19 vaccine. Points from the study as a whole: Of spike-specific TCRs, nearly half reportedly target regions left unmutated in variants. Repertoire collection took place solely once the T cell response had peaked. In a largely white British group with more females than males, clonal diversity was possibly underestimated.

The sample in question was peripheral blood, obtained on day 0 of AZD1222 vaccination. The chain links TRBV20-1 to TRBJ1-2; D is undetermined. The receptor's source is an adult in good health. This chain's CDR3 is CSASSGRLNTF. The CDR3 nucleotides read TGCAGTGCTAGTAGTGGACGGCTGAACACCTTC.